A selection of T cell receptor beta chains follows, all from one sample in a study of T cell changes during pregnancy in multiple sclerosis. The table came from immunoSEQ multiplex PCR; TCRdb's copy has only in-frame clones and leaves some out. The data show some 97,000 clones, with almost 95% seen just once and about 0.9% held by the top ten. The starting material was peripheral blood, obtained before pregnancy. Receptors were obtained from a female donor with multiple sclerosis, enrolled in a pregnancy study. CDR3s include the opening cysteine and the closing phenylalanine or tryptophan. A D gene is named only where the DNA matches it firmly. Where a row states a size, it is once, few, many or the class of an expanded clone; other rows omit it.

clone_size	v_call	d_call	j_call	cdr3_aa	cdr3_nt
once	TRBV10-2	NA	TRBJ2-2	CASSEGVGWELFF	TGCGCCAGCAGTGAAGGGGTAGGATGGGAGCTGTTTTTT
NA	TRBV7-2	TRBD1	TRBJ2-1	CASSTRQGYNEQFF	TGTGCCAGCAGTACCCGACAGGGCTACAATGAGCAGTTCTTC
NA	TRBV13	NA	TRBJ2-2	CASSEGPGTGELFF	TGTGCCAGCAGCGAGGGCCCCGGGACCGGGGAGCTGTTTTTT
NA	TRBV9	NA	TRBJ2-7	CASSPGDGSYEQYF	TGTGCCAGCAGCCCCGGCGACGGGTCCTACGAGCAGTACTTC
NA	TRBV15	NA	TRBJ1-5	CATSREQRQPQHF	TGTGCCACCAGCAGAGAGCAGCGGCAGCCCCAGCATTTT
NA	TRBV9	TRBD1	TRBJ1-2	CASSATGGMGYTF	TGTGCCAGCAGCGCTACAGGGGGCATGGGCTACACCTTC
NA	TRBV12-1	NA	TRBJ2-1	CASSWGRAGGSYNEQFF	TGTGCCAGCAGCTGGGGAAGGGCAGGAGGCTCCTACAATGAGCAGTTCTTC
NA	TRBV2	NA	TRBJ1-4	CASSRRGTNEKLFF	TGTGCCAGCAGCCGCAGGGGTACTAATGAAAAACTGTTTTTT
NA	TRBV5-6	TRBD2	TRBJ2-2	CASSLRLAGAPGELFF	TGTGCCAGCAGCTTGCGACTAGCGGGAGCCCCCGGGGAGCTGTTTTTT
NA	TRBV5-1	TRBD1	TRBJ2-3	CASSLQGVNTDTQYF	TGCGCCAGCAGCTTACAGGGGGTTAATACAGATACGCAGTATTTT